The source of this T cell receptor (beta chain) is a study of blood T cell repertoires in COVID-19. Looking at the study overall: Samples of COVID-19 (acute and convalescent) were obtained from the United States, Italy and Spain. PBMCs, B-cell-depleted T cells, or T cells provided the cDNA or gDNA that made up the material.

The recovered donors of Cohort 3 showed two negative PCRs, clearance, or symptom resolution. Generated by immunoSEQ multiplex PCR, the TCRdb table keeps only in-frame clones and is missing some. The sample has roughly 290,000 clones; around 85% are singletons. This CDR3 has 18 residues. Unmatched junction bases numbered 5, after V lost 4 bases and J lost 0 bases. Germline CDR1 is KGHDR and CDR2 is SFDVKD. The receptor was derived from a woman in her 30s who had recovered from COVID-19. The chain combines TRBV24-1 with TRBJ2-1; 13 positions match TRBD2. Sequenced: PBMCs or T cells enriched from blood (not recorded which). The CDR3 region has the DNA TGTGCCACCAGTGACCCGGGACTAGCGGGAAGCTCCTACAATGAGCAGTTCTTC. It specifies CATSDPGLAGSSYNEQFF.